This T cell receptor (beta chain) was retrieved from a study of blood T cell repertoires in COVID-19. Germline CDR1 SGHNT, CDR2 YYREEE (reference sequence). V was cut by 4 bases and J by 0 bases, with 8 bases left in between. The CDR3 length is 14 residues. Per the original methods: Nucleated cell number was recorded as an estimate derived from reference gene primer amplification. Clones were read by immunoSEQ multiplex PCR, and TCRdb kept only the in-frame ones, dropping some. That table furnishes V, J and clone size, whereas the DNA furnished D and trimming. The data hold fewer than 300,000 clones, with approximately 86% observed a single time.

This TCR came from a middle-aged man who had recovered from COVID-19. Sequencing used peripheral blood. The chain employs TRBV5-4 and TRBJ2-1; D uncertain. CDR3 loop: CASSQQSSYNEQFF. CDR3 bases: TGTGCCAGCAGCCAACAGAGCTCCTACAATGAGCAGTTCTTC. Variable domain in full (rest from reference TRBV5-4 and TRBJ2-1): ETGVTQSPTHLIKTRGQQVTLRCSSQSGHNTVSWYQQALGQGPQFIFQYYREEENGRGNFPPRFSGLQFPNYSSELNVNALELDDSALYLCASSQQSSYNEQFFGPGTRLTVL.